Each of the 16 T cell receptor beta chains below was sequenced from the same sample in a study of OX40 agonist ivuxolimab in advanced cancers. Assay: immunoSEQ multiplex PCR; the TCRdb copy retains only in-frame clones and omits some. The sample holds 100,000 or so clones, around nine tenths seen once. The sample here was CD4+ or CD8+ T cells sorted from blood, taken in a trial of the OX40 agonist ivuxolimab. The receptors originated from an adult with an advanced solid tumor such as melanoma, head and neck, liver or kidney cancer.

V gene TRBV19 combines with J gene TRBJ1-1; D not resolved. There are 14 residues in the CDR3. The germline V gene has CDR1 LNHDA and CDR2 SQIVND (reference sequence). V was cut by 5 bases and J by 2 bases, with 12 bases left in between. The CDR3 sequence is CASSFQSPNTEAFF. The CDR3 nucleotides are TGTGCCAGTAGTTTCCAATCCCCTAACACTGAAGCTTTCTTT.

J is TRBJ1-3 and V is TRBV6-5; possible D gene TRBD1, 5 bases. The CDR3 loop spans 16 amino acids. Trimming removed 0 bases at V and 2 bases at J, with 11 bases between. Germline V gene sequence: CDR1 MNHEY, CDR2 SVGAGI. The CDR3 DNA follows: TGTGCCAGCAGTTACTCGACAAGGGGAGCTGGAAACACCATATATTTT. Protein sequence: CASSYSTRGAGNTIYF.

The chain links TRBV10-1 to TRBJ2-7; 8 bases match TRBD1. Looked up from germline, CDR1 is WNHNN and CDR2 is SYGVQD (reference sequence). CDR3 size: 13 residues. V trimming: 4 bases; J trimming: 3 bases; junction bases outside the gene matches: 2. CDR3 nucleotide sequence: TGCGCCAGCAGTGGGGACAGGTACTACGAGCAGTACTTC. Translating gives CASSGDRYYEQYF.

This clone showed up just once. V gene TRBV6-6 combines with J gene TRBJ2-5; D unresolved. V gave up 2 bases and J gave up 5 bases, with 18 bases separating them. The CDR3 is 16 residues long. Germline loops: CDR1 MNHNY, CDR2 SVGAGI (reference sequence). CDR3: CASSYRPTGLGETQYF. In DNA, the CDR3 is TGTGCCAGCAGTTACCGACCGACTGGCCTCGGGGAGACCCAGTACTTC.

The chain joins TRBV7-8 to TRBJ1-1; D is possibly TRBD1 (6 bases). Germline CDR1 reads SGHVS; CDR2 reads FQNEAQ. The CDR3 is 13 amino acids. Trimming pared 0 bases from V and 10 bases from J, leaving 12 bases between. CDR3 sequence reads: CASSLAGLRGAFF. CDR3 DNA: TGTGCCAGCAGCTTAGCGGGACTCAGGGGAGCTTTCTTT.

This chain connects TRBV7-2 to TRBJ1-4; D remains unclear. The ends were cut back, 6 bases at V and 0 bases at J, with 8 bases in the middle. The CDR3 has 14 residues. Germline V gene data show CDR1 as SGHTA and CDR2 as FQGNSA. This CDR3 reads CASRKSATNEKLFF. DNA for the CDR3: TGTGCCAGCAGGAAATCGGCAACTAATGAAAAACTGTTTTTT.

The DNA of the CDR3 is TGTGCCACCAGCAGAGAAACAGGGGCGGACACCGGGGAGCTGTTTTTT. It encodes CATSRETGADTGELFF. The chain links TRBV15 to TRBJ2-2; TRBD1 matches at 7 bases. CDR1 LNHNV and CDR2 YYDKDF come from the germline V gene (reference sequence). The CDR3 runs 16 residues. V lost 0 bases, J lost 3 bases, and 4 bases stayed unmatched. The full variable domain, in which reference TRBV15 and TRBJ2-2 provide the parts outside the CDR3, is DAMVIQNPRYQVTQFGKPVTLSCSQTLNHNVMYWYQQKSSQAPKLLFHYYDKDFNNEADTPDNFQSRRPNTSFCFLDIRSPGLGDTAMYLCATSRETGADTGELFFGEGSRLTVL.

The chain carries TRBV19 and TRBJ1-3, with 7 bases that match TRBD1. V trimming: 5 bases; J trimming: 2 bases; junction bases outside the gene matches: 12. This CDR3 contains 17 residues. Germline CDR1 is LNHDA and CDR2 is SQIVND (reference sequence). The CDR3 loop reads CASSSRRGQVAGNTIYF. The DNA for the CDR3 is TGTGCCAGTAGTTCTCGAAGGGGGCAGGTCGCTGGAAACACCATATATTTT. Variable domain in full (rest from reference TRBV19 and TRBJ1-3): DGGITQSPKYLFRKEGQNVTLSCEQNLNHDAMYWYRQDPGQGLRLIYYSQIVNDFQKGDIAEGYSVSREKKESFPLTVTSAQKNPTAFYLCASSSRRGQVAGNTIYFGEGSWLTVV.

The chain combines TRBV6-5 with TRBJ2-7; 9 bases line up with TRBD1. The germline gives CDR1 MNHEY, CDR2 SVGAGI. This CDR3 spans 16 amino acids. Unmatched junction bases numbered 12, after V lost 2 bases and J lost 7 bases. CDR3 region: CASSYGSGTGSGEQYF. CDR3 DNA: TGTGCCAGCAGTTACGGATCCGGGACAGGGAGTGGGGAGCAGTACTTC.

The chain joins TRBV11-2 to TRBJ2-1; 9 bases align to TRBD1. After removal of 4 bases from V and 7 bases from J, the junction contained 8 bases not matched to a gene. CDR1 and CDR2 (germline): SGHAT, FQNNGV. This CDR3 contains 15 residues. The CDR3 here is CASSSTGGVLNEQFF. DNA of the CDR3: TGTGCCAGCAGCTCAACAGGGGGCGTATTAAATGAGCAGTTCTTC.

J is TRBJ1-2 and V is TRBV30, with D possibly matching TRBD1 (6 bases). Germline CDR1 and CDR2: GTSNPN and SVGIG (reference sequence). Trimming took off 3 bases at V and 7 bases at J, with 9 bases between the two ends. The CDR3 is 11 amino acids. This chain's CDR3 is CAWRGGAGYTF. CDR3 sequence (DNA): TGTGCCTGGAGGGGGGGGGCTGGCTACACCTTC.

The chain combines TRBV6-1 with TRBJ2-5; TRBD2 matches at 7 bases. Trimming at V came to 5 bases and at J to 3 bases, leaving 9 bases not matched to a gene. Per the germline V gene, CDR1 is MNHNS and CDR2 is SASEGT. This CDR3 comprises 15 residues. The CDR3 nucleotides read TGTGCCAGCAGTAAAACCCCGGCGGGGGAAGAGACCCAGTACTTC. Its protein product is CASSKTPAGEETQYF.

V gene TRBV5-1 combines with J gene TRBJ2-2, with D perhaps being TRBD1 or TRBD2 (5 bases each). Trimming stripped 2 bases from V and 7 bases from J, with 12 bases between. Looked up from germline, CDR1 is SGHRS and CDR2 is YFSETQ. The CDR3 totals 14 residues. CDR3 protein: CASSFPPGGGELFF. CDR3 DNA: TGCGCCAGCAGCTTCCCCCCTGGGGGCGGGGAGCTGTTTTTT.

This clone showed up just once. Here the CDR3 DNA reads TGTGCCAGTAGCATCTATTCTGGGGGCGTCGAGGCGAGTGAGCAGTTCTTC. Its protein product is CASSIYSGGVEASEQFF. The V gene is TRBV19, the J gene TRBJ2-1, with a tentative D call TRBD1 (6 bases). The CDR3 contains 17 residues. Deletions cut 6 bases from V and 9 bases from J, with 27 bases between. Germline V gene data show CDR1 as LNHDA and CDR2 as SQIVND (reference sequence).

The chain couples TRBV6-1 to TRBJ1-1, with D tentatively TRBD1 (5 bases). Germline CDR1 reads MNHNS; CDR2 reads SASEGT. The CDR3 runs to 13 residues. The V and J ends lost 8 bases and 6 bases respectively, with 16 bases between them. CDR3 sequence (DNA): TGTGCCAGCCTAGTGATGGTAGGGGCTGAAGCTTTCTTT. Translation: CASLVMVGAEAFF.

The chain combines TRBV6-6 with TRBJ2-1; TRBD2 is a possible D gene (5 bases). The CDR3 has 12 residues. Germline CDR1 is MNHNY and CDR2 is SVGAGI (reference sequence). Trimming pared 1 base from V and 12 bases from J, leaving 10 bases between. DNA for the CDR3: TGTGCCAGCAGTTACTTTAGCGAAGGGCAGTTCTTC. This encodes CASSYFSEGQFF.